This TCR beta chain appears in the sequencing data of a study of shared clonotypes between healthy human individuals. Every contributor of samples was a Caucasian grown-up residing in Nashville, Tennessee. The CDR3 has 13 residues. Trimming took 5 bases from V and 5 from J, leaving 9 bases between them. Germline CDR1 KGHSH, CDR2 LQKENI. Profiling relied on immunoSEQ multiplex PCR, and the TCRdb table lists in-frame clones only, not all of them. The sample has some 500,000 clones; around 96% are singletons. This receptor was identified in a woman aged 25 to 39 in good health. This sequence joins TRBV18 and TRBJ1-4, with a weak D call TRBD1 (6 bases). Sequenced input: naive CD4+ T cells sorted from blood. Subset defined: CD45RA+ positively selected. The DNA of the CDR3 is TGTGCCAGCTCAAGGGACATCAATGAAAAACTGTTTTTT. Protein: CASSRDINEKLFF.